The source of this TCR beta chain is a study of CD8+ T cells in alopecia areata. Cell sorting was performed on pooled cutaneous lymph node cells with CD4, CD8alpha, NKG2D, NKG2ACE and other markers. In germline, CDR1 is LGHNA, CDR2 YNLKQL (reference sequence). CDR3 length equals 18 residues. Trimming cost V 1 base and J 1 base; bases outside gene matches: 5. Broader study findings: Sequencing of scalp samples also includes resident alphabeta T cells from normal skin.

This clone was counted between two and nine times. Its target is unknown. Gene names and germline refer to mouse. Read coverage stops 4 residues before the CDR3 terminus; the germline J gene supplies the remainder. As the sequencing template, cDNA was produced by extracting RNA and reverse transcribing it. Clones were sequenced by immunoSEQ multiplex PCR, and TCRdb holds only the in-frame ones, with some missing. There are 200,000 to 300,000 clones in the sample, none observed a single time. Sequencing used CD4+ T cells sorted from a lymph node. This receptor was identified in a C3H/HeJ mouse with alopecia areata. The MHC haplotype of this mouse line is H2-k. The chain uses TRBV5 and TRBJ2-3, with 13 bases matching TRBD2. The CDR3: CASSQARDWGGGAETLYF. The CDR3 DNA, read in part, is TGTGCCAGCAGCCAAGCCCGGGACTGGGGGGGAGGTGCAGAA.